This T cell receptor (beta chain) was sequenced during a study of blood T cell repertoires in COVID-19. Sequenced by immunoSEQ multiplex PCR; TCRdb stores in-frame clones only, minus some. The top ten clones hold 3.5% to 4.5% of a sample with more than 200,000 clones, 80% to 90% of them seen once. CDR1 and CDR2 from the germline V gene are LNHDA and SQIVND (reference sequence). J lost 2 bases, V lost 2 bases, and 3 bases had no gene match. The length of the CDR3 is 15 residues. The rearrangement uses TRBV19 and TRBJ2-1; 7 bases are a match to TRBD2. The sequencing sample was made of PBMCs or T cells enriched from blood (not recorded which). The clonotype was recovered from a woman in her twenties or thirties who had recovered from COVID-19. For the CDR3, the DNA is TGTGCCAGTAGTATAACTAGCGAAGCCTACAATGAGCAGTTCTTC. Translating gives CASSITSEAYNEQFF.